Below are 5 T cell receptor beta chains sequenced from a single sample in a study of T-cell reconstitution after alpha-beta-depleted transplantation in children (TCRdb year 2016). What this sample's treatment or condition label stands for: allogeneic hematopoietic cell transplantation with graft depleted of TCRalphabeta T cells and CD19 B cells. Libraries were made using PCR. The run used an Illumina HiSeq 2500. Molecular barcoding was employed in the preparation of TCR libraries, with unique molecular identifiers being used to normalize TCRbeta repertoire quantification. The public reads were quality trimmed at Q25 with fastp and then assembled into clones with MiXCR by TCRdb, keeping productive beta chains. Records with the same CDR3 protein are collapsed into one entry carrying the most frequent genes and DNA. This sample has 400,000 to 450,000 distinct CDR3 sequences in its table, and 43% of those were observed once. The leading ten clones occupy roughly 27% of the sample.

The material was PBMCs, obtained before TCRalphabeta/CD19-depleted stem cell transplant. The receptors derive from a girl aged 2 to 10 with aplastic anemia, due to receive a stem cell transplant.

This clonotype has more than one count but fewer than ten. The chain has TRBV29-1 and TRBJ2-1; a possible D gene is TRBD1 (6 bases). The CDR3 has 14 amino acids. V shed 2 bases and J shed 6 bases, with 14 bases lying between them. The V gene's germline CDR1 is SQVTM and CDR2 ANQGSEA. CDR3 in amino acids: CSVEPRGRGNEQFF. DNA of the CDR3: TGCAGCGTTGAACCCAGGGGCAGGGGCAATGAGCAGTTCTTC.

Worth noting for this clonotype: One end of the junction does not line up with germline, which may come from a read error. The chain couples TRBV18 to TRBJ2-7, with TRBD2 as a possible D gene (5 bases). CDR1 and CDR2 from the germline V gene are KGHSH and LQKENI. The CDR3 runs to 13 residues. The CDR3 nucleotides are TGTGCCAGCTCACCGCCTAGCTCCGACGAGCAGTACTTC. Its protein is CASSPPSSDEQYF.

This clonotype was picked up many times. The J gene is TRBJ2-1, the V gene TRBV6-2 or TRBV6-3; 8 bases fit TRBD2. Germline V lookup: CDR1 MNHEY, CDR2 SVGEGT. The J segment lost 5 bases and the V segment lost 4 bases, leaving 4 bases of the junction unmatched. The CDR3 is made up of 14 amino acids. The CDR3 nucleotides are TGTGCCAGCAGTTTTTTAGCGGGGCACAATGAGCAGTTCTTC. This encodes CASSFLAGHNEQFF.

This clonotype occurred many times. The rearrangement links TRBV6-5 to TRBJ2-7, with D tentatively TRBD2 (5 bases). Trimming stripped 6 bases from V and 1 base from J, with 10 bases between. Germline assignment: CDR1 MNHEY and CDR2 SVGAGI. This CDR3 has 13 amino acids. CDR3 in DNA: TGTGCCAGCAGACTAAGGGAGTCCTACGAGCAGTACTTC. Its translation is CASRLRESYEQYF.

This rearrangement joins TRBV6-1 to TRBJ1-5; D perhaps matches TRBD1 (5 bases). Germline V gene lookup returns CDR1 MNHNS and CDR2 SASEGT. V was shortened by 6 bases and J by 1 base, with 13 bases between the two germline ends. CDR3 length equals 15 residues. The DNA of the CDR3 is TGTGCCAGCAGCCCGGGGGATTGGAGCAATCAGCCCCAGCATTTT. It translates to CASSPGDWSNQPQHF.